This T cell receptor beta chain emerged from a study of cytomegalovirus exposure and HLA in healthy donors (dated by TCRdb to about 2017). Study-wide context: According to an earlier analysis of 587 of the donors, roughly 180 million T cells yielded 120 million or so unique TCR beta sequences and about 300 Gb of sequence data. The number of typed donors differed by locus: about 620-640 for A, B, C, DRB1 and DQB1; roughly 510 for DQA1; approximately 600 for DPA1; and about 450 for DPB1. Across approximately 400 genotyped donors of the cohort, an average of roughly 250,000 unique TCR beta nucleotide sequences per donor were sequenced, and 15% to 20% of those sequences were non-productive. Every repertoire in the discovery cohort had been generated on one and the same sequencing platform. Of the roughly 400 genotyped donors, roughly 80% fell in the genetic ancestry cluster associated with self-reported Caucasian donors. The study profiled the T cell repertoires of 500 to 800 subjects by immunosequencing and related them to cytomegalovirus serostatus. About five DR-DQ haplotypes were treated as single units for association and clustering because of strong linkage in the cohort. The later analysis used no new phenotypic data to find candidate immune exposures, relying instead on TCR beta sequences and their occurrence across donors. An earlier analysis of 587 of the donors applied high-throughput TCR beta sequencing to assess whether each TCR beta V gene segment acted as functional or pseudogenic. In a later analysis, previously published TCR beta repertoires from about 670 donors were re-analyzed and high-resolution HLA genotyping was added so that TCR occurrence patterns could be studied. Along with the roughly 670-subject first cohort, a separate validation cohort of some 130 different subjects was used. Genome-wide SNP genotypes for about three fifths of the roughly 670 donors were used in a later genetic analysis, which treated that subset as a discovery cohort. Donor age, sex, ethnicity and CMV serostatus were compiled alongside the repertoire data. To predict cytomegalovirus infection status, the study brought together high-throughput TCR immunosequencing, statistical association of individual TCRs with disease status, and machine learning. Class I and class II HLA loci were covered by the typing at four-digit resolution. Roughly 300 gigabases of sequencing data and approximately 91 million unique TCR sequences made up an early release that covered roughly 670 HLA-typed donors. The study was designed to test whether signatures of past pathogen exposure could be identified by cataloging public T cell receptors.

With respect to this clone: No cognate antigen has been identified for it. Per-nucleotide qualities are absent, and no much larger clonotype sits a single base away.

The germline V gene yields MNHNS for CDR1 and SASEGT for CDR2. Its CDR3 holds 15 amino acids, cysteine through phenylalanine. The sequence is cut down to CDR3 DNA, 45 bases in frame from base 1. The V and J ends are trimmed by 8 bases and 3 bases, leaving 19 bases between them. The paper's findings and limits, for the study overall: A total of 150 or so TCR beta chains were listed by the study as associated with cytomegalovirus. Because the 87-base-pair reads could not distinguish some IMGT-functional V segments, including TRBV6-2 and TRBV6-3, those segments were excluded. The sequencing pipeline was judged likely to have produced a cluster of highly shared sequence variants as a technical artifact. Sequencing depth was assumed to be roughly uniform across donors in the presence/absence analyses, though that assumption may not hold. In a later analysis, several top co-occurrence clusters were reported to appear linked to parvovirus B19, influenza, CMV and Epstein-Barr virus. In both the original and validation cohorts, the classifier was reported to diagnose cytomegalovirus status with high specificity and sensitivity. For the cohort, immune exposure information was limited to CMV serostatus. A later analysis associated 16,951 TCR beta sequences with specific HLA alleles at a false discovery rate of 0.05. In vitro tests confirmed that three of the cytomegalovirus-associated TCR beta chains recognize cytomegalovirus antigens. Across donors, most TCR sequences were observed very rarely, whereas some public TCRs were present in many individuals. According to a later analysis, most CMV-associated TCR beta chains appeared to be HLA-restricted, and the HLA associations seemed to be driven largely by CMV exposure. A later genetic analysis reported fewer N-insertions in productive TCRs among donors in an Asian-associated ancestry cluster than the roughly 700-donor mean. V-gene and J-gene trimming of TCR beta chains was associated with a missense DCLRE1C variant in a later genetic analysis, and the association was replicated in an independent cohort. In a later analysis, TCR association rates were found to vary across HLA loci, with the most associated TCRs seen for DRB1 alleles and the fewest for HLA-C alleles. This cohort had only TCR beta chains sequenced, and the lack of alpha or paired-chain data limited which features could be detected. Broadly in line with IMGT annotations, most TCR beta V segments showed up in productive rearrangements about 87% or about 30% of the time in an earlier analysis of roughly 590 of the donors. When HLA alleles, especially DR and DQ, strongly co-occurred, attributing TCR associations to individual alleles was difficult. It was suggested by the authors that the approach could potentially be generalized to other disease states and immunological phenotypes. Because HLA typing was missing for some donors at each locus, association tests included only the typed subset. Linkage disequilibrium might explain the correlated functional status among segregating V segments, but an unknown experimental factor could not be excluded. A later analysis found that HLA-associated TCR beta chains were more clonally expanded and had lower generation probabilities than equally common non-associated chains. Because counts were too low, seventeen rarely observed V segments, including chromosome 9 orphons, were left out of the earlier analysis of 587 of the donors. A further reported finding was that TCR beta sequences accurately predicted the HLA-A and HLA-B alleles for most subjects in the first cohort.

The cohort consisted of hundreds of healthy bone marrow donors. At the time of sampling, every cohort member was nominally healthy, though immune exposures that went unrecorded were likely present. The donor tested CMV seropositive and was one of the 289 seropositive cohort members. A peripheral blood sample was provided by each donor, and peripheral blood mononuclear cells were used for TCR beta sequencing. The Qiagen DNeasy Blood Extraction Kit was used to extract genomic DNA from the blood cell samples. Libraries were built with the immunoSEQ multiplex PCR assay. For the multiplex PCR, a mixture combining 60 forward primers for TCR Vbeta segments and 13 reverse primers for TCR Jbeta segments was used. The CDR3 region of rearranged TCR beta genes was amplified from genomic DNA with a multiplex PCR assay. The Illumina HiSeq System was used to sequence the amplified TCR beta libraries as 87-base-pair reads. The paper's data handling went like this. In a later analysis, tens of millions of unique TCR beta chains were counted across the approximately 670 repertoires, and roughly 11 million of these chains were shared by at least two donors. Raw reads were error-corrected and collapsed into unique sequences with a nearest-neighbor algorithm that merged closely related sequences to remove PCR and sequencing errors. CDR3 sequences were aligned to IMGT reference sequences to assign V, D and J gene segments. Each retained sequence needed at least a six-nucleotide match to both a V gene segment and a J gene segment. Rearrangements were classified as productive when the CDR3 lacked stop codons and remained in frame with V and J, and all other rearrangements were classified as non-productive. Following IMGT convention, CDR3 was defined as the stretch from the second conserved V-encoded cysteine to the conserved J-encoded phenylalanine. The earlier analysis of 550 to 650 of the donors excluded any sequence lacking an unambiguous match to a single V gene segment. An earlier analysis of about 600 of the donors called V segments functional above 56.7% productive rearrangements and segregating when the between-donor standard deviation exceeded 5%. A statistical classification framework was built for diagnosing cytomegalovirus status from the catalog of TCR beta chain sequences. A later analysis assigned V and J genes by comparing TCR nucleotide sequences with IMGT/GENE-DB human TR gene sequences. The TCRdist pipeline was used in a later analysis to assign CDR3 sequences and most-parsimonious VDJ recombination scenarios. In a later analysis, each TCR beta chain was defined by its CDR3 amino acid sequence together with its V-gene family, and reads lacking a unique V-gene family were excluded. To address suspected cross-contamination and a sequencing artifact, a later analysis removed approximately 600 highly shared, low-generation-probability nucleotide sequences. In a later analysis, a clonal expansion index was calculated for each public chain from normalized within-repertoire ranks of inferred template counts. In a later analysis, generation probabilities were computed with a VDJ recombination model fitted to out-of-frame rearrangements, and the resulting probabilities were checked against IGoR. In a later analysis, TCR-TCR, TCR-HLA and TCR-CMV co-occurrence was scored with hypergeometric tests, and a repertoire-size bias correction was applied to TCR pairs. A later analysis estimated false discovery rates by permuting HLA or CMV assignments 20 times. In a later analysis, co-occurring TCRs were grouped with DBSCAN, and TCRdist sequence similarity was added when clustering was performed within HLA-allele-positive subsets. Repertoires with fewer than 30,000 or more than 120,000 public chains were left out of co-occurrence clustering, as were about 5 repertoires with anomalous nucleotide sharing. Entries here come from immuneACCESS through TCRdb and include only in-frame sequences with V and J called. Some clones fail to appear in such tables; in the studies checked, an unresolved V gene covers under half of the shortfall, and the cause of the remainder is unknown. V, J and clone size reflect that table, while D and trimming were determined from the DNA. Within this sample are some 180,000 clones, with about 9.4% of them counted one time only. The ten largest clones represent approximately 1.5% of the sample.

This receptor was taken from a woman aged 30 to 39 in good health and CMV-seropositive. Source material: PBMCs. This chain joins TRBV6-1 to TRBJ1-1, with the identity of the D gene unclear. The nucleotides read TGTGCCAGCTCCTATTGGGCCCCGGAGGACACTGAAGCTTTCTTT. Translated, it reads CASSYWAPEDTEAFF.